The clone carrying this T cell receptor (beta chain) was counted many times. No antigen is known for it. At the DNA level, this CDR3 is encoded by other sequences in the same sample as well. These data belong to a study of T cell responses to AZD1222 COVID-19 vaccine. Notes on the study in general: Only a handful of AZD1222 recipients, more than five in all, had baseline seropositivity. Donor demographics were predominantly white British with a female majority; clonal diversity may be underestimated. The reported proportion of spike-specific TCRs targeting unmutated variant regions was nearly half. Repertoires in all cases were sampled only once the peak T cell response had passed.

TCRdb's copy holds only in-frame clones and misses some; the assay was immunoSEQ multiplex PCR. The data show 130,000 to 150,000 clones, approximately 85% seen once. Trimming left V 3 bases short and J 6 bases short, with 5 bases between. Germline V gives CDR1 MGHDK, CDR2 SYGVNS. The CDR3 totals 12 residues. The genes are TRBV25-1 and TRBJ2-2; D ambiguous. The sequences come from peripheral blood, collected on day 0 of MenACWY control vaccination. This clonotype originated in an adult in good health. The CDR3 DNA reads TGTGCCAGCAGTGAGTTGGCCGGGGAGCTGTTTTTT. It is translated as CASSELAGELFF.